This T cell receptor beta chain was found in a study of T-cell reconstitution after alpha-beta-depleted transplantation in children. V was shortened by 5 bases and J by 0 bases, with 22 bases between the two germline ends. This CDR3 region has 18 residues. CDR1 is SGHAT and CDR2 is FQDESV in the germline V gene (reference sequence). Preparing the TCRbeta library involved the use of unique molecular identifiers. MiXCR was run by TCRdb on the PCR reads, yielding one entry per CDR3 protein. Of under 350,000 distinct CDR3 sequences listed, about a tenth are singletons. The sequencing used PBMCs from the stem cell graft donor, collected from the stem cell graft. This sequence was found in a human donor who donated a stem cell graft to a child with SCID. The rearrangement uses TRBV11-1 and TRBJ2-5, with D perhaps TRBD2 (5 bases). Here the CDR3 reads CASSPLQGSGNDQETQYF. CDR3 coding DNA: TGTGCCAGCAGCCCACTCCAAGGGTCGGGAAACGACCAAGAGACCCAGTACTTC.